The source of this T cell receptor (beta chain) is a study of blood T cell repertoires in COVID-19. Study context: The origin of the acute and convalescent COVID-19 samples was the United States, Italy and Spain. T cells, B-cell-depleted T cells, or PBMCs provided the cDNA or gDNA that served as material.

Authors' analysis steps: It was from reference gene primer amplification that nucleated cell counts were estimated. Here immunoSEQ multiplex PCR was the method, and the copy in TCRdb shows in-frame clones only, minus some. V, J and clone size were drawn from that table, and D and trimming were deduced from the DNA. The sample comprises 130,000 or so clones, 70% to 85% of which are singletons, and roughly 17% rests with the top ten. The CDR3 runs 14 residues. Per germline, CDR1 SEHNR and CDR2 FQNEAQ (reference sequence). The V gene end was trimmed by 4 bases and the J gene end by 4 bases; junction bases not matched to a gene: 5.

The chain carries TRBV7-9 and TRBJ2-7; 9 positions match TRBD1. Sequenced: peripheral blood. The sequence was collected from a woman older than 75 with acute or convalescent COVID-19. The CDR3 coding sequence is TGTGCCAGCAGCTCACAGGACAGGGGTTACGAGCAGTACTTC. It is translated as CASSSQDRGYEQYF.